This T cell receptor beta chain was captured in a study of OX40 agonist ivuxolimab in advanced cancers. Study in general: Ivuxolimab was delivered to patients intravenously every 2 weeks at doses spanning 0.01 to 10 mg/kg. Partial response was recorded in three patients: one hepatocellular carcinoma and two cutaneous melanoma cases.

Sequenced by immunoSEQ multiplex PCR; TCRdb stores in-frame clones only, minus some. This sample carries roughly 50,000 clones, around 83% of them seen once, and the ten largest clones take approximately 1%. A remark on this clone: Its antigen remains unknown.

Findings and caveats of the study: Among the least clonally expanded were partial responders at 0.1-3.0 mg/kg. In the expanded peripheral T cells, antigen specificity was never determined.

Germline-derived CDR1 and CDR2 are LNHDA and SQIVND (reference sequence). The ends lost 1 base at V and 1 base at J; junction bases unmatched: 4. This CDR3 has 17 amino acids. The TCR was taken from an adult with an advanced solid tumor such as melanoma, head and neck, liver or kidney cancer. V gene TRBV19 combines with J gene TRBJ1-6; 7 bases are shared with TRBD1. The source material was CD4+ or CD8+ T cells sorted from blood, sampled in a trial of the OX40 agonist ivuxolimab. DNA of the CDR3: TGTGCCAGTAGTATAGTACGGGGACAGTCCTATAATTCACCCCTCCACTTT. Encoded protein: CASSIVRGQSYNSPLHF.